This is a list of T cell receptor beta chains from one sample in a study of control samples from healthy donors and cancer patients. Only in-frame clones appear in the TCRdb table, and some are missing; sequencing was by immunoSEQ multiplex PCR. The sample holds 390,000 or so clones; 80% to 95% are singletons and the top ten take more than 6%. The source material was PBMCs. Receptor source: a man between 35 and 55 years old with head and neck cancer. The CDR3 runs from the conserved cysteine through the conserved F or W. A D gene is named only where the DNA matches it firmly. The size field is filled for only some rows; it gives once, few, many or a size class.

v_gene	j_gene	abundance	d_gene	CDR3aa	CDR3nt
TRBV18	TRBJ1-4	-	TRBD1	CASSPGGGNEKLFF	TGTGCCAGCTCGCCAGGGGGCGGGAATGAAAAACTGTTTTTT
TRBV7-9	TRBJ1-6	once	-	CASSATGTGSPLHF	TGTGCCAGCAGCGCCACAGGGACTGGATCACCCCTCCACTTT
TRBV19	TRBJ1-1	-	-	CASMREIPYTEAFF	TGTGCCAGTATGAGGGAGATACCATACACTGAAGCTTTCTTT
TRBV6-5	TRBJ2-3	-	TRBD2	CASSYSRLAATDTQYF	TGTGCCAGCAGTTACTCGAGACTAGCGGCCACAGATACGCAGTATTTT
TRBV7-9	TRBJ1-1	-	-	CASSPRGRVNTEAFF	TGTGCCAGCAGCCCCAGGGGCAGGGTGAACACTGAAGCTTTCTTT
TRBV24-1	TRBJ2-7	-	TRBD2	CATSDFRASGAHEQYF	TGTGCCACCAGTGATTTTCGGGCTAGCGGGGCTCACGAGCAGTACTTC
TRBV4-3	TRBJ1-4	-	-	CASSQVRGTLYEKLFF	TGCGCCAGCAGCCAAGTTAGGGGGACACTTTATGAAAAACTGTTTTTT
TRBV4-2	TRBJ2-3	-	-	CASSARDSTDTQYF	TGTGCCAGCAGCGCCCGGGACAGCACAGATACGCAGTATTTT
TRBV7-9	TRBJ1-2	-	-	CASSLSGVYGYTF	TGTGCCAGCAGCTTATCAGGGGTCTATGGCTACACCTTC
TRBV18	TRBJ1-1	-	TRBD1	CASSQRDRGLPEAFF	TGTGCCAGCTCCCAGCGGGACAGGGGGCTTCCTGAAGCTTTCTTT
TRBV19	TRBJ2-1	once	-	CASSMWDSASYNEQFF	TGTGCCAGTAGTATGTGGGACTCGGCCTCCTACAATGAGCAGTTCTTC
TRBV19	TRBJ2-2	-	-	CASSITAGTGTGELFF	TGTGCCAGTAGTATAACTGCGGGAACCGGTACCGGGGAGCTGTTTTTT
TRBV9	TRBJ2-3	-	-	CASSVETGGIGDTQYF	TGTGCCAGCAGCGTAGAAACGGGCGGGATTGGAGATACGCAGTATTTT
TRBV7-3	TRBJ2-1	-	-	CASSLGTDNEQFF	TGTGCCAGCAGTTTAGGGACTGACAATGAGCAGTTCTTC
TRBV2	TRBJ2-2	-	TRBD1	CASRQGVNTGELFF	TGTGCCAGCAGACAGGGGGTGAACACCGGGGAGCTGTTTTTT
TRBV28	TRBJ2-1	-	TRBD2	CASSVGTSGTISSYNEQFF	TGTGCCAGCAGTGTAGGGACTAGCGGGACGATCTCCTCCTACAATGAGCAGTTCTTC
TRBV6-5	TRBJ1-1	once	-	CASSNQGLNTEAFF	TGTGCCAGCAGCAACCAGGGGTTGAACACTGAAGCTTTCTTT
TRBV11-2	TRBJ2-7	-	-	CASSFRGSEQYF	TGTGCCAGCAGCTTTCGGGGGTCCGAGCAGTACTTC
TRBV25-1	TRBJ1-1	-	-	CASSESGSGNTEAFF	TGTGCCAGCAGTGAATCAGGGAGTGGAAACACTGAAGCTTTCTTT
TRBV28	TRBJ1-1	-	-	CASDKGGRTEAFF	TGTGCCAGCGATAAGGGTGGCCGCACTGAAGCTTTCTTT
TRBV11-2	TRBJ2-7	-	TRBD1	CASSSRGGTGHSYEQYF	TGTGCCAGCAGCTCTAGAGGGGGGACAGGGCACTCCTACGAGCAGTACTTC
TRBV7-9	TRBJ1-6	-	-	CASSLGRSSYNSPLHF	TGTGCCAGCAGCTTGGGGAGGAGCTCCTATAATTCACCCCTCCACTTT
TRBV9	TRBJ1-3	-	-	CASSNPGYSGNTIYF	TGTGCCAGCAGCAACCCAGGTTACTCTGGAAACACCATATATTTT
TRBV27	TRBJ2-3	-	-	CASSRGRGADTQYF	TGTGCCAGCTCAAGGGGGCGGGGCGCAGATACGCAGTATTTT
TRBV6-4	TRBJ1-2	-	-	CASSDHQTGKYGYTF	TGTGCCAGCAGTGACCACCAGACGGGCAAATATGGCTACACCTTC
TRBV3-1/TRBV3-2	TRBJ1-6	-	-	CASSQIGQGSPLHF	TGTGCCAGCAGCCAGATCGGACAAGGCTCGCCCCTCCACTTT
TRBV28	TRBJ1-1	once	-	CASRDTEAFF	TGTGCCAGCAGGGACACTGAAGCTTTCTTT
TRBV7-6	TRBJ1-2	-	-	CASSTANISQGNANYGYTF	TGTGCCAGCAGCACCGCCAACATCTCACAGGGTAACGCTAACTATGGCTACACCTTC
TRBV6-2/TRBV6-3	TRBJ1-5	-	TRBD1	CASSRTGLGQPQHF	TGTGCCAGCAGTAGGACAGGATTGGGTCAGCCCCAGCATTTT
TRBV11-3	TRBJ2-5	-	-	CASSWGMMEKETQYF	TGTGCCAGCAGCTGGGGAATGATGGAGAAAGAGACCCAGTACTTC
TRBV19	TRBJ1-1	few	-	CASTFQGVGEAFF	TGTGCCAGTACCTTTCAGGGAGTCGGTGAAGCTTTCTTT
TRBV4-2	TRBJ1-2	-	-	CASSLPPQTNYGYTF	TGTGCCAGCAGCCTCCCCCCCCAGACTAACTATGGCTACACCTTC
TRBV28	TRBJ2-7	-	-	CATSSDLPLEQYF	TGTGCCACTAGCTCGGACCTGCCCCTCGAGCAGTACTTC
TRBV6-6	TRBJ2-2	-	-	CAAAGAHTGELFF	TGTGCCGCAGCCGGCGCACACACCGGGGAGCTGTTTTTT
TRBV2	TRBJ2-1	-	-	CASRVGRDNEQFF	TGTGCCAGCCGAGTTGGGAGAGACAATGAGCAGTTCTTC
TRBV30	TRBJ2-3	-	TRBD2	CAWSVARGGTDTQYF	TGTGCCTGGAGTGTAGCTCGGGGGGGCACAGATACGCAGTATTTT
TRBV7-3	TRBJ1-1	-	TRBD1	CASSLVGRGTEAFF	TGTGCCAGCAGCTTAGTTGGCAGGGGGACTGAAGCTTTCTTT
TRBV24-1	TRBJ1-2	-	TRBD1	CATSTGQALGYTF	TGTGCCACCAGTACGGGACAGGCGCTTGGCTACACCTTC
TRBV6-2/TRBV6-3	TRBJ1-2	-	-	CASSLQGNYGYTF	TGTGCCAGCAGTCTACAGGGAAACTATGGCTACACCTTC
TRBV6-5	TRBJ2-7	-	-	CVLRGDSYEQYF	TGTGTCTTAAGGGGCGATTCCTACGAGCAGTACTTC
TRBV28	TRBJ2-2	-	TRBD1	CASSIQGTGELFF	TGTGCCAGCAGTATACAGGGGACCGGGGAGCTGTTTTTT
TRBV3-1/TRBV3-2	TRBJ2-2	-	-	CASSQELGWEPGELFF	TGTGCCAGCAGCCAAGAACTGGGCTGGGAACCCGGGGAGCTGTTTTTT
TRBV6-5	TRBJ1-2	-	TRBD1	CASSIRDSDYGYTF	TGTGCCAGCAGTATCCGGGACAGCGATTATGGCTACACCTTC
TRBV4-3	TRBJ2-2	-	TRBD2	CASSQDLRGLASGELFF	TGCGCCAGCAGCCAAGATCTCCGGGGACTAGCCTCCGGGGAGCTGTTTTTT
TRBV29-1	TRBJ1-1	-	TRBD1	CSVVAGGSLNTEAFF	TGCAGCGTTGTGGCAGGGGGATCTTTGAACACTGAAGCTTTCTTT
TRBV5-6	TRBJ2-2	-	-	CASSPGAVVTGELFF	TGTGCCAGCAGCCCGGGAGCTGTTGTAACCGGAGAGCTGTTTTTT
TRBV27	TRBJ2-7	-	-	CASSKGGLNEQYF	TGTGCCAGCAGTAAAGGTGGGTTAAACGAGCAGTACTTC
TRBV11-3	TRBJ2-2	once	-	CASSFGPASGTGELFF	TGTGCCAGCAGCTTCGGACCCGCCTCGGGCACCGGGGAGCTGTTTTTT
TRBV11-2	TRBJ1-3	-	TRBD1	CASSSRGIGGNTIYF	TGTGCCAGCAGCTCCAGGGGGATCGGAGGAAACACCATATATTTT
TRBV5-5	TRBJ2-3	-	TRBD2	CASSFRPEAGGPNTQYF	TGTGCCAGCAGCTTCCGGCCCGAAGCGGGGGGGCCAAATACGCAGTATTTT
TRBV11-2	TRBJ1-4	-	TRBD1	CASSFGNRGRGEKLFF	TGTGCCAGCAGCTTTGGGAACAGGGGGCGAGGGGAAAAACTGTTTTTT
TRBV28	TRBJ1-1	-	TRBD1	CASIGTGQYEAFF	TGTGCCAGCATCGGGACAGGGCAATATGAAGCTTTCTTT
TRBV10-2	TRBJ2-2	once	-	CASRPVAEDTGELFF	TGCGCCAGCCGACCCGTTGCGGAGGACACCGGGGAGCTGTTTTTT
TRBV11-2	TRBJ2-1	-	-	CASSLRAWVLF	TGTGCCAGCAGCTTACGGGCCTGGGTCCTCTTC
TRBV4-1	TRBJ1-5	few	-	CASSQQVQGQPQHF	TGCGCCAGCAGCCAACAGGTGCAGGGTCAGCCCCAGCATTTT